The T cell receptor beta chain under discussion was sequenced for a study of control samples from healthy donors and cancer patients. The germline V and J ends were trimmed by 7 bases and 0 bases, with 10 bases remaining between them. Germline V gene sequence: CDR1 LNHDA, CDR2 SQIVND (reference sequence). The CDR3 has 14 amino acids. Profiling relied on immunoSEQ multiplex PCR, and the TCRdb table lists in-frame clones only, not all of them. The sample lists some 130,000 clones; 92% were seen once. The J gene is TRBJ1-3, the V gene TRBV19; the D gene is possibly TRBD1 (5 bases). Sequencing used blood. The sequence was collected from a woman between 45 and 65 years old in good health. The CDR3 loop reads CASTQQDSGNTIYF. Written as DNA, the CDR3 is TGTGCCAGTACCCAACAGGACTCTGGAAACACCATATATTTT.